The TCR beta chain described here comes from a study of T-cell reconstitution after alpha-beta-depleted transplantation in children. Overall study findings and caveats: Some patients' high day-60 TCRbeta diversity was traced to surviving recipient T cells and thymic progenitors. Newly produced T cells mostly accounted for T-cell counts and diversity one year post-transplant.

With regard to this clonotype: The antigen remains undetermined.

The ends were cut back, 5 bases at V and 4 bases at J, with 22 bases in the middle. This CDR3 spans 16 amino acids. Germline values: CDR1 SQVTM, CDR2 ANQGSEA. A TCRbeta library incorporating unique molecular identifiers was prepared. TCRdb re-derived calls from the PCR reads in MiXCR, one entry per CDR3 protein. The sample records just under 250,000 distinct CDR3 sequences, 25% being singletons. The source was PBMCs, collected before TCRalphabeta/CD19-depleted stem cell transplant. The source of this sequence is a girl aged 2-10 years with Fanconi anemia, due to receive a stem cell transplant. The rearrangement uses TRBV29-1 and TRBJ2-3, with D tentatively TRBD1 (6 bases). This CDR3 is CSVRGNREAASDTQYF. In DNA, the CDR3 is TGCAGCGTTAGGGGTAACAGGGAAGCGGCATCAGATACGCAGTATTTT.